The next 22 T cell receptor beta chains were all read from a single sample in a study of blood T cell repertoires in COVID-19. The protocol was immunoSEQ multiplex PCR, while the TCRdb copy is restricted to in-frame clones and leaves out a portion. The data hold about 410,000 clones, with approximately 91% observed a single time. The sequencing sample was made of peripheral blood. The receptors were gathered from a woman aged 40 to 49 with COVID-19, enrolled during active disease.

V usage is TRBV27 and J usage is TRBJ2-1; unclear D gene. Germline loops: CDR1 MNHEY, CDR2 SMNVEV (reference sequence). V was clipped by 2 bases and J by 1 base, with 6 bases between them. This CDR3 region has 14 residues. Here the CDR3 reads CASSLRTSYNEQFF. In nucleotides, the CDR3 is TGTGCCAGCAGTTTACGAACTTCCTACAATGAGCAGTTCTTC.

The chain employs TRBV5-4 and TRBJ2-5, with 12 bases that match TRBD2. The CDR3 has 15 residues. CDR1 SGHNT and CDR2 YYREEE come from the germline V gene (reference sequence). Losses at the gene ends were 2 bases for V and 3 bases for J; bases not matched to a gene: 2. The chain's CDR3 is CASSLRLAGEETQYF. CDR3 nucleotides: TGTGCCAGCAGCTTACGACTAGCGGGAGAAGAGACCCAGTACTTC. The variable domain in full, completed from reference TRBV5-4 and TRBJ2-5, reads ETGVTQSPTHLIKTRGQQVTLRCSSQSGHNTVSWYQQALGQGPQFIFQYYREEENGRGNFPPRFSGLQFPNYSSELNVNALELDDSALYLCASSLRLAGEETQYFGPGTRLLVL.

The V and J genes are TRBV27 and TRBJ2-1, with D perhaps matching TRBD1 (6 bases). The CDR3 consists of 15 residues. The V end lost 4 bases, the J end lost 9 bases, and 19 bases lay between the germline ends. Germline V lookup: CDR1 MNHEY, CDR2 SMNVEV (reference sequence). The CDR3 here is CASSSPPDRLGEQFF. The CDR3 DNA follows: TGTGCCAGCAGTTCCCCCCCCGACAGGTTAGGTGAGCAGTTCTTC.

There are a few counts of this clone. CDR3 loop: CASSQLRGRETQYF. The CDR3 nucleotides are TGTGCCAGCAGCCAACTCAGGGGGAGAGAGACCCAGTACTTC. This rearrangement joins TRBV3-1 (or the pseudogene TRBV3-2) to TRBJ2-5; TRBD1 agrees at 7 bases. The CDR3 runs 14 residues. The V segment lost 2 bases and the J segment 4 bases; nucleotides outside the gene matches: 4. Germline V gene lookup returns CDR1 LGHDT and CDR2 YNNKEL (reference sequence).

The V and J genes are TRBV5-4 and TRBJ1-2, with D maybe TRBD1 (5 bases). The V end was cut by 2 bases, the J end by 8 bases, with 10 bases between. The germline CDR1 and CDR2 sequences are SGHNT and YYREEE (reference sequence). The CDR3 extends over 12 amino acids. The CDR3, as DNA: TGTGCCAGCAGCTTTGGCGGGGGGGGCTACACCTTC. Amino acids: CASSFGGGGYTF.

This chain links TRBV20-1 with TRBJ1-2, with no clear D. V shed 7 bases and J shed 7 bases, with 19 bases lying between them. From germline, CDR1 is DFQATT and CDR2 SNEGSKA (reference sequence). The length of the CDR3 is 13 residues. Here the CDR3 reads CSVRDQAGVGYTF. For the CDR3, the DNA is TGCAGTGTTCGTGACCAGGCCGGGGTTGGCTACACCTTC.

The chain carries TRBV28 and TRBJ2-5, with 7 bases aligning to TRBD2. The germline CDR1 and CDR2 sequences are MDHEN and SYDVKM. CDR3 length: 16 amino acids. The J segment lost 5 bases and the V segment lost 1 base, leaving 10 bases of the junction unmatched. The CDR3 DNA reads as TGTGCCAGCAGTTTATTCGGGGAGGGTGGGTCGGAGACCCAGTACTTC. The encoded protein is CASSLFGEGGSETQYF.

This clone was recorded only once. V usage is TRBV19 and J usage is TRBJ2-2, with D hard to call. The V gene lost 2 bases and the J gene lost 4 bases, with 8 bases spanning the gap. In germline, CDR1 is LNHDA, CDR2 SQIVND (reference sequence). This CDR3 has 14 amino acids. CDR3 sequence reads: CASSILRFTGELFF. The CDR3 DNA sequence: TGTGCCAGTAGTATATTGAGGTTCACCGGGGAGCTGTTTTTT.

The CDR3 here is CASRSLGGTNEKLFF. DNA of the CDR3: TGTGCCAGCAGATCTCTCGGGGGGACTAATGAAAAACTGTTTTTT. V and J are TRBV6-5 and TRBJ1-4, with a tentative D call TRBD1 (5 bases). The CDR3 is made up of 15 amino acids. CDR1 is MNHEY, CDR2 SVGAGI, per germline. The germline V and J ends were trimmed by 6 bases and 2 bases, with 13 bases remaining between them.

The chain uses TRBV5-1 and TRBJ2-7; D is possibly TRBD2 (5 bases). V was cut by 0 bases and J by 3 bases, with 10 bases left in between. Germline V lookup: CDR1 SGHRS, CDR2 YFSETQ. The CDR3 spans 14 residues. Written as DNA, the CDR3 is TGCGCCAGCAGCTTGGTAAGCGGCCTCTACGAGCAGTACTTC. Translating gives CASSLVSGLYEQYF.

This clone was counted between two and nine times. This sequence joins TRBV19 and TRBJ2-2, with D possibly matching TRBD1 (5 bases). The germline V gene encodes CDR1 LNHDA and CDR2 SQIVND (reference sequence). The CDR3 consists of 15 residues. V gave up 1 base and J gave up 4 bases, with 10 bases separating them. CDR3 sequence: CASSIGRTITGELFF. Written as DNA, the CDR3 is TGTGCCAGTAGTATAGGTAGGACAATCACCGGGGAGCTGTTTTTT.

The chain recombines TRBV28 with TRBJ1-5; D is unresolved. The CDR3 is 19 residues long. CDR1 and CDR2 (germline): MDHEN, SYDVKM. V dropped 6 bases and J dropped 0 bases, with 24 bases sitting between them. The CDR3 is CASRHPLGSWGNSNQPQHF. The CDR3 coding sequence is TGTGCCAGCAGACACCCCTTGGGGAGCTGGGGTAATAGCAATCAGCCCCAGCATTTT.

The chain is built from TRBV12-3 or TRBV12-4 and TRBJ1-4; no definite D call. This CDR3 is built from 13 residues. Trimming stripped 7 bases from V and 8 bases from J, with 14 bases between. The CDR3 region has the DNA TGTGCCAGCACCCTGGGCTTTCCCGAAAAACTGTTTTTT. Its translation is CASTLGFPEKLFF.

V is TRBV11-2 and J is TRBJ1-5; 7 bases agree with TRBD1. V trimming: 1 base; J trimming: 0 bases; junction bases outside the gene matches: 6. CDR3 size: 17 residues. The germline V gene has CDR1 SGHAT and CDR2 FQNNGV. Here the CDR3 DNA reads TGTGCCAGCAGCTTAGGTCAGGGGGTAGGTAGCAATCAGCCCCAGCATTTT. It specifies CASSLGQGVGSNQPQHF.

The V call is TRBV6-6, the J call TRBJ1-1, with D maybe TRBD1 (5 bases). The CDR3 is 15 amino acids. V lost 0 bases and J lost 4, with 12 bases in between. Germline loops: CDR1 MNHNY, CDR2 SVGAGI (reference sequence). The CDR3 bases are TGTGCCAGCAGTTACTCGAGAGGAAGGGGCACTGAAGCTTTCTTT. The encoded protein is CASSYSRGRGTEAFF.

The chain combines TRBV5-1 with TRBJ1-1; tentatively, D is TRBD1 (5 bases). CDR1 and CDR2 from the germline V gene are SGHRS and YFSETQ. V was trimmed by 2 bases and J by 4 bases, leaving 15 bases between them. This CDR3 region has 15 residues. CDR3 sequence (DNA): TGCGCCAGCAGCTTCCGGGCTGGGGGAGGCACTGAAGCTTTCTTT. This encodes CASSFRAGGGTEAFF.

The CDR3 DNA sequence: TGTGCCAGCAGTCGATTTATACAGGGAAACACTGAAGCTTTCTTT. Protein: CASSRFIQGNTEAFF. The rearrangement joins TRBV6-2 or TRBV6-3 to TRBJ1-1; D perhaps matches TRBD1 (6 bases). V was clipped by 5 bases and J by 2 bases, with 15 bases between them. The CDR3 contains 15 residues. Germline lookup yields CDR1 MNHEY and CDR2 SVGEGT.

The V and J genes are TRBV28 and TRBJ1-1, with 7 bases identical to TRBD1. Germline assignment: CDR1 MDHEN and CDR2 SYDVKM. The CDR3 is 13 residues long. With V trimmed by 2 bases and J by 7 bases, 4 bases remained unmatched. Here the CDR3 reads CASSLVAGGEAFF. As DNA, the CDR3 is TGTGCCAGCAGTTTAGTGGCAGGGGGTGAAGCTTTCTTT.

This sequence joins TRBV19 and TRBJ1-6; D perhaps matches TRBD1 (5 bases). Per the germline V gene, CDR1 is LNHDA and CDR2 is SQIVND (reference sequence). V was trimmed by 5 bases and J by 3 bases, leaving 11 bases between them. The CDR3 is 15 residues long. The chain's CDR3 is CASSDRIVYNSPLHF. CDR3 in DNA: TGTGCCAGTAGTGACAGAATAGTCTATAATTCACCCCTCCACTTT. The whole variable domain, filled in from reference TRBV19 and TRBJ1-6, reads DGGITQSPKYLFRKEGQNVTLSCEQNLNHDAMYWYRQDPGQGLRLIYYSQIVNDFQKGDIAEGYSVSREKKESFPLTVTSAQKNPTAFYLCASSDRIVYNSPLHFGNGTRLTVT.

The table lists this clone with a count of one. The rearrangement joins TRBV28 to TRBJ2-4; D remains ambiguous. Trimming cost V 3 bases and J 2 bases, with 5 bases left between them. This CDR3 region has 13 residues. Germline V gives CDR1 MDHEN, CDR2 SYDVKM. The CDR3 protein is CASSFSPKNIQYF. Here the CDR3 DNA reads TGTGCCAGCAGTTTCTCTCCCAAAAACATTCAGTACTTC.

The chain couples TRBV7-2 to TRBJ2-7, with TRBD2 matching 10 bases. The CDR3 consists of 16 residues. V lost 2 bases, J lost 7 bases, and 11 bases stayed unmatched. Germline values: CDR1 SGHTA, CDR2 FQGNSA. This chain's CDR3 is CASSLRGSGGRGEQYF. The CDR3 region has the DNA TGTGCCAGCAGCTTAAGGGGTAGCGGGGGGAGAGGGGAGCAGTACTTC.

V and J are TRBV10-3 and TRBJ2-2, with unresolved D. The CDR3 length is 14 residues. In germline, CDR1 is ENHRY, CDR2 SYGVKD. The ends were cut back, 7 bases at V and 0 bases at J, with 9 bases in the middle. The DNA of the CDR3 is TGTGCCATCACCCGAACTCCGAACACCGGGGAGCTGTTTTTT. Its protein product is CAITRTPNTGELFF.